These 21 T cell receptor beta chains share one sample of origin, sequenced in a study of graft-versus-host responses after intestinal transplantation. Their antigen targets remain unknown. The protocol was immunoSEQ multiplex PCR, while the TCRdb copy is restricted to in-frame clones and leaves out a portion. The profile shows under 150,000 clones, around nine tenths of them singletons. The sample here was unstimulated CD4+ T cells sorted from spleen or lymph node cells, taken before intestinal transplant. The receptors derive from a human donor who received an intestinal transplant.

The rearrangement uses TRBV7-9 and TRBJ2-1, with 15 bases matching TRBD2. Looked up from germline, CDR1 is SEHNR and CDR2 is FQNEAQ (reference sequence). The CDR3 length is 15 residues. With V trimmed by 5 bases and J by 6 bases, 2 bases remained unmatched. The DNA for the CDR3 is TGTGCCAGCAGCACGGGACTAGCGGGGGGCAATGAGCAGTTCTTC. The encoded protein is CASSTGLAGGNEQFF.

The rearrangement joins TRBV28 to TRBJ2-7, with unresolved D. The CDR3 spans 13 residues. V was trimmed by 5 bases and J by 3 bases, leaving 11 bases between them. Germline values: CDR1 MDHEN, CDR2 SYDVKM. DNA for the CDR3: TGTGCCAGCAGTCTTCCGGGTAACTACGAGCAGTACTTC. Protein: CASSLPGNYEQYF.

The V gene is TRBV29-1, the J gene TRBJ2-3; no reliable D call. The CDR3 runs to 12 residues. The germline V gene encodes CDR1 SQVTM and CDR2 ANQGSEA. Trimming left V 8 bases short and J 4 bases short, with 13 bases between. The CDR3 nucleotides are TGCAGCCTGAAGAGGAATCCAGATACGCAGTATTTT. Its protein product is CSLKRNPDTQYF.

The J gene is TRBJ2-1, the V gene TRBV28; 9 nucleotides line up with TRBD1. This CDR3 spans 15 amino acids. J was trimmed by 8 bases and V by 4 bases; bases with no gene match: 9. The germline V gene encodes CDR1 MDHEN and CDR2 SYDVKM. CDR3 amino acids: CASSYIKTGGDEQFF. The CDR3 DNA reads as TGTGCCAGCAGTTACATTAAAACAGGGGGCGATGAGCAGTTCTTC.

J is TRBJ1-6 and V is TRBV6-5; the D gene is possibly TRBD1 (5 bases). V gave up 0 bases and J gave up 9 bases, with 9 bases separating them. This CDR3 comprises 14 residues. The germline gives CDR1 MNHEY, CDR2 SVGAGI. CDR3 amino acids: CASSYSDTFSPLHF. CDR3 coding DNA: TGTGCCAGCAGTTACTCGGACACCTTTTCACCCCTCCACTTT.

The J gene is TRBJ1-1, the V gene TRBV5-5, with a weak D call TRBD1 (5 bases). With 1 base removed from V and 2 bases from J, the gap between germline ends came to 6 bases. Germline-derived CDR1 and CDR2 are SGHKS and YYEKEE (reference sequence). The CDR3 is 13 amino acids. This CDR3 reads CASSLTGNTEAFF. CDR3 nucleotides: TGTGCCAGCAGCTTGACAGGAAACACTGAAGCTTTCTTT.

This clone came up once. V is TRBV7-7 and J is TRBJ2-5; D may be TRBD1 (6 bases). The J call may be wrong; the DNA end is better matched by TRBJ2-7. Looked up from germline, CDR1 is SSHAT and CDR2 is FNYEAQ (reference sequence). The length of the CDR3 is 13 residues. CDR3 region: CASSFDRSGEQYF. CDR3 nucleotides: TGTGCCAGCAGCTTCGACAGGTCGGGCGAGCAGTACTTC.

The chain recombines TRBV5-1 with TRBJ2-1; 8 nucleotides match TRBD1. The CDR3 is 17 residues long. Germline loops: CDR1 SGHRS, CDR2 YFSETQ. Germline trimming cut 0 bases from V and 3 bases from J; bases unmatched to any gene: 8. CDR3 loop: CASSLVPGTGYYNEQFF. CDR3 bases: TGCGCCAGCAGCTTGGTACCCGGGACAGGTTACTACAATGAGCAGTTCTTC.

The chain joins TRBV7-6 to TRBJ2-3; D might be TRBD1 (7 bases). This CDR3 comprises 15 residues. In germline, CDR1 is SGHVS, CDR2 FNYEAQ. Trimming took 5 bases from V and 2 from J, leaving 14 bases between them. CDR3 region: CASSPEGATTDTQYF. CDR3 in DNA: TGTGCCAGCAGCCCGGAGGGGGCTACCACAGATACGCAGTATTTT.

The J gene is TRBJ2-2, the V gene TRBV5-1, with D maybe TRBD2 (6 bases). Germline CDR1 and CDR2: SGHRS and YFSETQ. Trimming left V 8 bases short and J 7 bases short, with 18 bases between. The CDR3 loop spans 14 amino acids. The CDR3 here is CASSMVRGIGELFF. As DNA, the CDR3 is TGCGCCAGTTCAATGGTTCGGGGGATCGGGGAGCTGTTTTTT.

This clone was observed a single time. The J gene is TRBJ2-7, the V gene TRBV5-4; 7 nucleotides match TRBD2. The trim removed 2 bases at V and 2 bases at J, leaving 1 base unmatched. CDR1 is SGHNT and CDR2 is YYREEE in the germline V gene (reference sequence). The CDR3 consists of 13 residues. The CDR3 loop is CASSLAGPYEQYF. CDR3 DNA sequence: TGTGCCAGCAGCTTAGCGGGGCCCTACGAGCAGTACTTC.

The V and J genes are TRBV18 and TRBJ1-5, with D maybe TRBD1 (5 bases). The germline CDR1 and CDR2 sequences are KGHSH and LQKENI. The CDR3 spans 14 residues. V shed 4 bases and J shed 7 bases, with 14 bases lying between them. The CDR3 protein is CASSLGGVGQPQHF. CDR3 sequence (DNA): TGTGCCAGCTCACTCGGGGGGGTAGGGCAGCCCCAGCATTTT.

Only a few counts were recorded for this clone. The chain employs TRBV5-6 and TRBJ1-2, with a tentative D call TRBD1 (6 bases). With 4 bases removed from V and 5 bases from J, the gap between germline ends came to 18 bases. Germline V gene lookup returns CDR1 SGHDT and CDR2 YYEEEE. This CDR3 spans 15 amino acids. The DNA for the CDR3 is TGTGCCAGCAGCCCCGGGACAACTCAAGTGTATGGCTACACCTTC. It translates to CASSPGTTQVYGYTF.

V gene TRBV7-9 combines with J gene TRBJ2-3; D not resolved. V was clipped by 1 base and J by 0 bases, with 11 bases between them. The CDR3 extends over 16 amino acids. Germline CDR1 reads SEHNR; CDR2 reads FQNEAQ (reference sequence). The CDR3 sequence: CASSLGWAPSTDTQYF. CDR3 nucleotides: TGTGCCAGCAGCTTAGGTTGGGCGCCGAGCACAGATACGCAGTATTTT.

CDR3 amino acids: CASSRLAGEQFF. The CDR3 DNA reads TGTGCCAGCTCTCGGCTAGCGGGTGAGCAGTTCTTC. The chain couples TRBV7-8 to TRBJ2-1; 8 bases line up with TRBD2. CDR3 size: 12 residues. Germline V gene data show CDR1 as SGHVS and CDR2 as FQNEAQ. V lost 8 bases to trimming and J lost 9 bases; unmatched junction nucleotides: 6. Complete variable domain (other parts from reference TRBV7-8 and TRBJ2-1): GAGVSQSPRYKVAKRGQDVALRCDPISGHVSLFWYQQALGQGPEFLTYFQNEAQLDKSGLPSDRFFAERPEGSVSTLKIQRTQQEDSAVYLCASSRLAGEQFFGPGTRLTVL.

The chain employs TRBV30 and TRBJ2-7, with a possible D match to TRBD1 (5 bases). The V and J ends lost 0 bases and 0 bases respectively, with 9 bases between them. The V gene's germline CDR1 is GTSNPN and CDR2 SVGIG (reference sequence). The CDR3 is 14 residues long. As DNA, the CDR3 is TGTGCCTGGAGTGTGGGGCTCCTCTCCTACGAGCAGTACTTC. Its protein is CAWSVGLLSYEQYF.

The CDR3 here is CASSQLSSSYNEQFF. Written as DNA, the CDR3 is TGTGCCAGCAGCCAATTGAGTTCCTCCTACAATGAGCAGTTCTTC. This rearrangement joins TRBV16 to TRBJ2-1, with D unresolved. The germline gives CDR1 KGHSY, CDR2 FQNENV. V was clipped by 1 base and J by 0 bases, with 7 bases between them. This CDR3 region has 15 residues.

This clone was seen a handful of times. CDR3: CASSSRDTDTQYF. The CDR3 DNA sequence: TGTGCCAGCAGCAGCAGGGACACAGATACGCAGTATTTT. V and J are TRBV5-4 and TRBJ2-3, with a possible D match to TRBD1 (5 bases). CDR3 length equals 13 residues. Germline values: CDR1 SGHNT, CDR2 YYREEE (reference sequence). V was trimmed by 4 bases and J by 2 bases, leaving 8 bases between them.

The genes are TRBV2 and TRBJ2-7, with 7 bases identical to TRBD2. J lost 6 bases, V lost 0 bases, and 5 bases had no gene match. Germline-derived CDR1 and CDR2 are SNHLY and FYNNEI. The CDR3 contains 14 residues. This CDR3 is CASSEATWGGEQYF. The CDR3 region has the DNA TGTGCCAGCAGTGAAGCCACATGGGGGGGCGAGCAGTACTTC. Supplemented by reference TRBV2 and TRBJ2-7, the full variable domain reads EPEVTQTPSHQVTQMGQEVILRCVPISNHLYFYWYRQILGQKVEFLVSFYNNEISEKSEIFDDQFSVERPDGSNFTLKIRSTKLEDSAMYFCASSEATWGGEQYFGPGTRLTVT.

The rearrangement uses TRBV25-1 and TRBJ2-5; D possibly corresponds to TRBD1 (5 bases). This CDR3 comprises 12 residues. V was clipped by 5 bases and J by 5 bases, with 9 bases between them. CDR1 MGHDK and CDR2 SYGVNS come from the germline V gene. The CDR3 sequence: CASSSGLETQYF. CDR3 sequence (DNA): TGTGCCAGCAGTTCAGGGTTGGAGACCCAGTACTTC.

This clone was observed a single time. The V call is TRBV19, the J call TRBJ2-7; TRBD1 matches 8 bases. The V and J ends lost 5 bases and 3 bases, in that order; junction bases with no gene match: 9. There are 15 residues in the CDR3. CDR1 LNHDA and CDR2 SQIVND come from the germline V gene (reference sequence). CDR3 region: CASSPWTGPFYEQYF. CDR3 in DNA: TGTGCCAGTAGTCCCTGGACAGGGCCCTTCTACGAGCAGTACTTC.